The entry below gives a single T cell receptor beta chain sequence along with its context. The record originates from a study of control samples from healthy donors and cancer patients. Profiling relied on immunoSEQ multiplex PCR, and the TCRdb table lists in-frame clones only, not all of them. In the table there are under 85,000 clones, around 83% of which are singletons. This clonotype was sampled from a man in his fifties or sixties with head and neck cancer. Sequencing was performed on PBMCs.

The CDR3 region has the DNA TGTGCCAGCTCACCCTCCGGGACAGGGATCGGGAACACCGGGGAGCTGTTTTTT. Residues: CASSPSGTGIGNTGELFF. This chain joins TRBV18 and TRBJ2-2; 9 nucleotides match TRBD1. J was trimmed by 1 base and V by 3 bases; bases with no gene match: 9. The CDR3 is made up of 18 amino acids. Germline V gene lookup returns CDR1 KGHSH and CDR2 LQKENI. The full variable domain, rest sourced from reference TRBV18 and TRBJ2-2, is NAGVMQNPRHLVRRRGQEARLRCSPMKGHSHVYWYRQLPEEGLKFMVYLQKENIIDESGMPKERFSAEFPKEGPSILRIQQVVRGDSAAYFCASSPSGTGIGNTGELFFGEGSRLTVL.